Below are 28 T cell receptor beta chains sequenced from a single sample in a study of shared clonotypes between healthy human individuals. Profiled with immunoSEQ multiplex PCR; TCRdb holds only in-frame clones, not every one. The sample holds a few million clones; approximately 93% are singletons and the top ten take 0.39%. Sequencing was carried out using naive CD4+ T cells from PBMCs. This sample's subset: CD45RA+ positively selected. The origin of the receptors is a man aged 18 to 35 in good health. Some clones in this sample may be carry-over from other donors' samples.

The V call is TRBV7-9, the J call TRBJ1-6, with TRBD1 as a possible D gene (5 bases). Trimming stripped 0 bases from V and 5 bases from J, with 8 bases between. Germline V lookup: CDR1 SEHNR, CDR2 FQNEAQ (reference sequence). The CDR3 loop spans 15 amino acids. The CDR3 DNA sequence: TGTGCCAGCAGCTTAGCAGGGGAGGATAATTCACCCCTCCACTTT. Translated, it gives CASSLAGEDNSPLHF.

The CDR3 coding sequence is TGCGCCAGCAGCCAAGATACTGGTGGACAGGTTAACTATGGCTACACCTTC. Its translation: CASSQDTGGQVNYGYTF. This chain links TRBV4-3 with TRBJ1-2; TRBD1 matches 7 bases. Germline-derived CDR1 and CDR2 are LGHNA and YSLEER. The CDR3 covers 17 residues. The ends lost 0 bases at V and 1 base at J; junction bases unmatched: 8.

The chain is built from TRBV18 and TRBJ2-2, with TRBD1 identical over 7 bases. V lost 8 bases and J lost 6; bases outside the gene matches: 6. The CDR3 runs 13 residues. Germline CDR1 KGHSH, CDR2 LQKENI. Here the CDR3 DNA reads TGTGCCAGCGACGCTGACAGGGCCGGGGAGCTGTTTTTT. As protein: CASDADRAGELFF.

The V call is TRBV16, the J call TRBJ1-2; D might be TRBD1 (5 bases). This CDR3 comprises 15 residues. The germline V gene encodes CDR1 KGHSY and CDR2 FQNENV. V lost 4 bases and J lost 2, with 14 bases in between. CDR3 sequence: CASSPTGTWNYGYTF. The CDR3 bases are TGTGCCAGCAGCCCTACCGGGACTTGGAACTATGGCTACACCTTC.

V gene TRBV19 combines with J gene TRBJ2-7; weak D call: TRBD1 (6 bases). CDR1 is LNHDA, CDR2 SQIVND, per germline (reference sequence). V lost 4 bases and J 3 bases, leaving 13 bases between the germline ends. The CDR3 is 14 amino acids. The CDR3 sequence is CASSTGDWDYEQYF. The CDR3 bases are TGTGCCAGTAGTACAGGGGATTGGGACTACGAGCAGTACTTC. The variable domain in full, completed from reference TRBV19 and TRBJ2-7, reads DGGITQSPKYLFRKEGQNVTLSCEQNLNHDAMYWYRQDPGQGLRLIYYSQIVNDFQKGDIAEGYSVSREKKESFPLTVTSAQKNPTAFYLCASSTGDWDYEQYFGPGTRLTVT.

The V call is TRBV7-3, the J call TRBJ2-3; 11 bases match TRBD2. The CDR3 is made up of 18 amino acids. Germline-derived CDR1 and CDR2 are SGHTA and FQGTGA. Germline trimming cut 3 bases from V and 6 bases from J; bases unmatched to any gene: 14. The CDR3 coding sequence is TGTGCCAGCAGCTTGCTGTCGGGACTAGCGGTCCCAGGGGATACGCAGTATTTT. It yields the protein CASSLLSGLAVPGDTQYF.

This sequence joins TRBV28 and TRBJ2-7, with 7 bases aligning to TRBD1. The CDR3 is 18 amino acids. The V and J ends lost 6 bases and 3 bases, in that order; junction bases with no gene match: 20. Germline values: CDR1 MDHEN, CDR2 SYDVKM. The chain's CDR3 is CASSPIHLRDSLLYEQYF. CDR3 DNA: TGTGCCAGCAGCCCTATCCACCTACGGGACAGTTTACTCTACGAGCAGTACTTC. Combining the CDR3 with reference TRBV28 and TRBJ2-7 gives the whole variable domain DVKVTQSSRYLVKRTGEKVFLECVQDMDHENMFWYRQDPGLGLRLIYFSYDVKMKEKGDIPEGYSVSREKKERFSLILESASTNQTSMYLCASSPIHLRDSLLYEQYFGPGTRLTVT.

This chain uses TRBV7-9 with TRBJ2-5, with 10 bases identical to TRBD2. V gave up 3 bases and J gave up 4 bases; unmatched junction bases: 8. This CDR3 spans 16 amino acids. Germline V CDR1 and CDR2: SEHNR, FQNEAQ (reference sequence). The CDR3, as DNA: TGTGCCAGCAGCTTTGAGAGCGGGAGGGCCCGAGAGACCCAGTACTTC. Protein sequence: CASSFESGRARETQYF.

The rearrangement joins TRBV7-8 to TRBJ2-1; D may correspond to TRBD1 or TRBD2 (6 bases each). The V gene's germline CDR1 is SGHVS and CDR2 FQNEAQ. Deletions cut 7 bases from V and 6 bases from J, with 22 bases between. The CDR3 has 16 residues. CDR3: CASTKNRGLGSNEQFF. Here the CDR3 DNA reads TGTGCCAGCACTAAAAATCGGGGGCTCGGGAGCAATGAGCAGTTCTTC.

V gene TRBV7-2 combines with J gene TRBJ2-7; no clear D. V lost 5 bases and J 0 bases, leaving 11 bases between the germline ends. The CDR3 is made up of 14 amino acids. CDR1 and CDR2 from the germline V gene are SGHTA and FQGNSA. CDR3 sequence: CASSPARVSYEQYF. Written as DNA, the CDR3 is TGTGCCAGCAGCCCCGCAAGGGTCTCCTACGAGCAGTACTTC.

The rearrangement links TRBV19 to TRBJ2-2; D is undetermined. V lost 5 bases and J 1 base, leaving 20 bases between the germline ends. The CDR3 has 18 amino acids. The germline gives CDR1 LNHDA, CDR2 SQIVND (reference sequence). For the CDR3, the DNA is TGTGCCAGTAGTTTACTCGTCGGCTTGCTGGGGAACACCGGGGAGCTGTTTTTT. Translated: CASSLLVGLLGNTGELFF.

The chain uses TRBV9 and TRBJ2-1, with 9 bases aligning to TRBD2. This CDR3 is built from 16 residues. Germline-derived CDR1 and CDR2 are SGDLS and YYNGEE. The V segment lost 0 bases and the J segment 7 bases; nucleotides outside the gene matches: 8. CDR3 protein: CASSVEGSGRMNEQFF. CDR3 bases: TGTGCCAGCAGCGTAGAGGGTAGCGGGAGAATGAATGAGCAGTTCTTC.

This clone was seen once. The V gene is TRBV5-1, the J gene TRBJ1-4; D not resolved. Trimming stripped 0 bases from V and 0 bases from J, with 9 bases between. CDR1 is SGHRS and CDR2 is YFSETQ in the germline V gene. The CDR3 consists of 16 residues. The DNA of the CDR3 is TGCGCCAGCAGCTTGGGCGGGAGTGCAACTAATGAAAAACTGTTTTTT. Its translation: CASSLGGSATNEKLFF.

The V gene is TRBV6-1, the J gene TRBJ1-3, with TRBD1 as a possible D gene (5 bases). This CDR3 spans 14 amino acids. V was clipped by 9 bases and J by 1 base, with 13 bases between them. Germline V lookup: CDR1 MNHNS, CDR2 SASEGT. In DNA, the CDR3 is TGTGCCAGTACCCAGGGATTTTCTGGAAACACCATATATTTT. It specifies CASTQGFSGNTIYF.

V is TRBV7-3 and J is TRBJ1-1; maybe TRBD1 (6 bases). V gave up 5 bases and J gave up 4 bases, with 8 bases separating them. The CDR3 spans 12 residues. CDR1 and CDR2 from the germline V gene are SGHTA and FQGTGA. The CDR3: CASSTQGTEAFF. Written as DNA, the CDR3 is TGTGCCAGCAGCACACAGGGCACTGAAGCTTTCTTT.

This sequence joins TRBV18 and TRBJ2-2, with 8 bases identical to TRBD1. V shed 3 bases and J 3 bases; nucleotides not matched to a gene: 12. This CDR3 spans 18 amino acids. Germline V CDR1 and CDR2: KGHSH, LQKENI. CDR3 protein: CASSPYRQGARDTGELFF. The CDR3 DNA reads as TGTGCCAGCTCACCCTACCGCCAGGGGGCCAGGGACACCGGGGAGCTGTTTTTT.

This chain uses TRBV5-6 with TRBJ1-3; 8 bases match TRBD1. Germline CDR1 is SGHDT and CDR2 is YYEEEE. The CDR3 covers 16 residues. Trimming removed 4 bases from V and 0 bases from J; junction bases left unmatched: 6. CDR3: CASSTGGPSSGNTIYF. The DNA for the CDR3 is TGTGCCAGCAGCACAGGGGGGCCCAGCTCTGGAAACACCATATATTTT.

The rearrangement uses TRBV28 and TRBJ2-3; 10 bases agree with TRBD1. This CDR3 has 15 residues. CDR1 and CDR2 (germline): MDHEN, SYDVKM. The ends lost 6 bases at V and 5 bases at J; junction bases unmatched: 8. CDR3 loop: CASRRQGARIDTQYF. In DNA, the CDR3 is TGTGCCAGCAGAAGACAGGGGGCGAGGATAGATACGCAGTATTTT.

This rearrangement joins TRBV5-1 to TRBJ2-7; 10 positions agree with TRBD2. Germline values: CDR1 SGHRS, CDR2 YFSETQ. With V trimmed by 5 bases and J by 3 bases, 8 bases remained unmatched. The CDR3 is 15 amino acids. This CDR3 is CASSAISGRYYEQYF. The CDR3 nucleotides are TGCGCCAGCAGTGCGATTAGCGGGAGGTACTACGAGCAGTACTTC.

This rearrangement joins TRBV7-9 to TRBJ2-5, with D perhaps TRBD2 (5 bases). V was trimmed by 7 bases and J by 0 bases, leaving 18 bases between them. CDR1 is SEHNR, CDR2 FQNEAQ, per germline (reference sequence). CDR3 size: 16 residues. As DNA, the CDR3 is TGTGCCAGCACCCCGGAATTACCGGGGTACCAAGAGACCCAGTACTTC. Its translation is CASTPELPGYQETQYF.

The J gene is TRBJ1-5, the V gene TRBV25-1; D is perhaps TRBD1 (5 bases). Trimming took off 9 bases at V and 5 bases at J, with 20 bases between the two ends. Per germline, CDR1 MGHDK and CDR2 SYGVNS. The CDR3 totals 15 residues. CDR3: CASRGAGKDHQPQHF. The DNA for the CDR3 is TGTGCCAGTCGGGGAGCAGGGAAGGATCATCAGCCCCAGCATTTT. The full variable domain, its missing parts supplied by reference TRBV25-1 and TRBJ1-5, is EADIYQTPRYLVIGTGKKITLECSQTMGHDKMYWYQQDPGMELHLIHYSYGVNSTEKGDLSSESTVSRIRTEHFPLTLESARPSHTSQYLCASRGAGKDHQPQHFGDGTRLSIL.

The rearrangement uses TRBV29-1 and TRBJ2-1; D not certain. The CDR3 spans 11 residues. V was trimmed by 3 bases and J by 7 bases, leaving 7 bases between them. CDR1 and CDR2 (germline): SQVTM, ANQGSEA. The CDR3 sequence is CSVDLPNEQFF. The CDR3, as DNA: TGCAGCGTTGATTTGCCGAATGAGCAGTTCTTC.

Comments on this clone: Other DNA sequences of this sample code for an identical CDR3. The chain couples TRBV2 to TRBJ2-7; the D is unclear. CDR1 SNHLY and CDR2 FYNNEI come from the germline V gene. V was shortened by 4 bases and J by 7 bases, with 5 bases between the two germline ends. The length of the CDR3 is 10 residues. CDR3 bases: TGTGCCAGCAGTGTGGCAGAGCAGTACTTC. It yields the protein CASSVAEQYF.

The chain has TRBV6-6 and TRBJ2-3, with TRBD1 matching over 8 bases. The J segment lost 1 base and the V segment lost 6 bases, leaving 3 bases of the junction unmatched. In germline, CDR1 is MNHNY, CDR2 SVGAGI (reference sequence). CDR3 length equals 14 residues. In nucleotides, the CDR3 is TGTGCCAGCAGGCCGGGACAGGGCACAGATACGCAGTATTTT. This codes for CASRPGQGTDTQYF.

DNA of the CDR3: TGTGCCAGCAGCTTAGATACCAACAATCAGCCCCAGCATTTT. Its translation is CASSLDTNNQPQHF. The genes are TRBV5-4 and TRBJ1-5; no definite D call. CDR1 is SGHNT and CDR2 is YYREEE in the germline V gene (reference sequence). This CDR3 region has 14 residues. Trimming pared 2 bases from V and 3 bases from J, leaving 9 bases between.

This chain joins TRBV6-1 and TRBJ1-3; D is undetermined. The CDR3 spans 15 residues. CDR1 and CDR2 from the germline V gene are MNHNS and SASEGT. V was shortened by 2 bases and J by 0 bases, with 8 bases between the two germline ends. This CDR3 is CASSERPSSGNTIYF. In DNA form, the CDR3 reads TGTGCCAGCAGTGAACGTCCCAGCTCTGGAAACACCATATATTTT.

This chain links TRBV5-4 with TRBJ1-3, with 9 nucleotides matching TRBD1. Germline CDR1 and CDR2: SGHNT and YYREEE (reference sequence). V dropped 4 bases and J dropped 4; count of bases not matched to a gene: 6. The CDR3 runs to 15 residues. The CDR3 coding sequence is TGTGCCAGCAGCGTGGACAGGGGTTTCGGAAACACCATATATTTT. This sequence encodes CASSVDRGFGNTIYF. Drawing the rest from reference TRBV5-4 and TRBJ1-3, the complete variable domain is ETGVTQSPTHLIKTRGQQVTLRCSSQSGHNTVSWYQQALGQGPQFIFQYYREEENGRGNFPPRFSGLQFPNYSSELNVNALELDDSALYLCASSVDRGFGNTIYFGEGSWLTVV.

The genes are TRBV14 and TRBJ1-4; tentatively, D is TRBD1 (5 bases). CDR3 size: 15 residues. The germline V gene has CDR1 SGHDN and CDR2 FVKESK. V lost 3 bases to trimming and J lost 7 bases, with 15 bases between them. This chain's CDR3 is CASSHLREGGEKLFF. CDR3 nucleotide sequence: TGTGCCAGCAGCCACCTCAGGGAAGGCGGTGAAAAACTGTTTTTT.